Below, one T cell receptor beta chain is given with its context. No antigen is known for it. Base qualities are missing; no much larger clone stands one base away. PBMCs were isolated by Ficoll-Paque density gradient centrifugation. This sample was included in a study of T-cell memory formation after mild COVID-19 (dated by TCRdb to about 2021). At the level of the whole study: TCR sequence clusters from the two donors were found to be largely donor specific. In a couple of donors, T-cell clones that expanded and contracted after mild COVID-19 were followed by sequencing TCRalpha and TCRbeta repertoires longitudinally. The cohort was made up of two young adult volunteers, one female and one male, who were previously healthy.

Study-wide conclusions, independent of this receptor: The study covered only a couple of mild cases, and larger cohorts including severe cases with pre-infection samples were considered necessary. Contracting CD4+ clones were located mainly in the CM and EM memory subsets, whereas CD8+ clones were found to be enriched in EMRA. Whether the second-wave clones peaking on day 37 were SARS-CoV-2 specific was not confirmed. From day 15 to 85, contracting clones showed balanced CD4/CD8 phenotypes, whereas a second wave of clones that expanded from day 15 to 37 leaned towards CD4+. The detection of some responding clones in pre-infection memory suggests that pre-existing cross-reactive memory T cells joined the SARS-CoV-2 response.

Data came from an Illumina NovaSeq 6000. TCRalpha and TCRbeta cDNA libraries were built by 5'RACE with constant-segment primers, adding sample barcodes and unique molecular identifiers. Trizol reagent was used to extract RNA from every sample. The libraries were amplified in two PCR steps, and the second step added a second sample barcode and Illumina TruSeq adapters. Libraries were sequenced on an Illumina NovaSeq with 2 x 150 bp paired-end reads. In the original analysis: The reads were demultiplexed and collapsed into UMI-guided consensus sequences using migec v1.2.7. With mixcr v2.1.11, UMI consensuses were aligned to TRA and TRB V and J templates and assembled into clonotypes. A clonotype was counted as expanded or contracted only when both edgeR and NoisET called the clonotype significant, with the noise models trained on biological replicates. For edgeR calls, the cutoffs were a false discovery rate-adjusted p below 0.01 and a log2 fold-change threshold of 1. PCA with hierarchical clustering of max-normalized trajectories of the 1000 most abundant clonotypes was used as exploratory dynamics analysis. The CD4 or CD8 phenotype of responding clones was assigned using the separately sequenced CD4+ and CD8+ repertoires. The public reads were reanalyzed by TCRdb: fastp trimming at Q25, MiXCR alignment, in-frame beta chains only. Each record represents a unique CDR3 protein, reported with the most common genes and DNA among its rows. The V and J calls here are based on TCRdb, not the publication. The sample contains some 260,000 distinct CDR3 sequences, 16% of them found a single time. The ten largest account for approximately 3.5% of the sample.

Deletion took 3 bases off V and 8 bases off J, with a span of 14 bases between the germline ends. The CDR3 runs 14 amino acids, cysteine and phenylalanine included. Only CDR3 DNA remains: 42 bases, in frame from the first base. CDR1 and CDR2, per the germline V gene (reference sequence), are MNHEY and SMNVEV. The sample comprised PBMCs or a T cell subset sorted from them (not recorded which). The receptor was isolated from a man younger than 35 who had mild COVID-19 (a few samples of this study predate the infection). The sample titles of this study are shuffled in the database, so cell type and time point are left out; the donor was told from shared clones. The chain was built from TRBV27 and TRBJ2-1; confidence is insufficient to name the D gene. CDR3 reads: CASSLNSFRYEQFF. The nucleotide sequence reads TGTGCCAGCAGTTTGAACAGCTTTCGCTATGAGCAGTTCTTC.